This entry lists 21 T cell receptor beta chains sequenced from one sample in a study of blood T cell repertoires in COVID-19. Data came from immunoSEQ multiplex PCR; TCRdb stores just in-frame clones and leaves some out. Of about 400,000 clones listed, around nine tenths were seen once; the top ten hold 3%. Source material: peripheral blood. Receptors originate from a human donor in a cohort sampled during active COVID-19.

This clone has only one observation. Here the CDR3 reads CASSENLSGGNTEAFF. In nucleotides, the CDR3 is TGCGCCAGCAGTGAGAACCTCTCAGGGGGCAACACTGAAGCTTTCTTT. The chain uses TRBV10-1 and TRBJ1-1; TRBD1 aligns across 8 bases. J gave up 2 bases and V 2 bases, and 7 bases lay outside the gene matches. The CDR3 spans 16 residues. Germline V gives CDR1 WNHNN, CDR2 SYGVQD (reference sequence).

This sequence joins TRBV19 and TRBJ2-3; TRBD2 aligns across 9 bases. Germline lookup yields CDR1 LNHDA and CDR2 SQIVND (reference sequence). The CDR3 covers 15 residues. With 3 bases clipped from V and 1 base from J, the junction kept 2 bases outside the gene matches. The CDR3 loop reads CASSIGGRGTDTQYF. CDR3 sequence (DNA): TGTGCCAGTAGTATTGGCGGGAGGGGCACAGATACGCAGTATTTT.

This chain links TRBV5-4 with TRBJ2-7; D is unresolved. CDR3 length equals 13 residues. V was cut by 4 bases and J by 3 bases, with 11 bases left in between. Germline CDR1 SGHNT, CDR2 YYREEE (reference sequence). CDR3 in DNA: TGTGCCAGCAGCCCGACTGGTGACTACGAGCAGTACTTC. This encodes CASSPTGDYEQYF.

This sequence joins TRBV5-6 and TRBJ1-2; D ambiguous. Per the germline V gene, CDR1 is SGHDT and CDR2 is YYEEEE. The CDR3 totals 15 residues. The V gene lost 1 base and the J gene lost 1 base, with 11 bases spanning the gap. CDR3 sequence reads: CASSLTPVNNYGYTF. DNA of the CDR3: TGTGCCAGCAGCTTGACTCCCGTAAATAACTATGGCTACACCTTC.

This clone was detected only once. This chain joins TRBV30 and TRBJ2-1; possibly TRBD1 for D (5 bases). The CDR3 has 13 amino acids. V was pared by 1 base and J by 9 bases, with 13 bases between. The germline gives CDR1 GTSNPN, CDR2 SVGIG (reference sequence). The CDR3 DNA reads as TGTGCCTGGAGTGCCGAACAGGTATCTGAGCAGTTCTTC. Its protein is CAWSAEQVSEQFF.

On this clone itself: Other DNA sequences within the sample encode an identical CDR3. The V and J genes are TRBV19 and TRBJ1-1, with D maybe TRBD1 (5 bases). The CDR3 has 13 residues. V was pared by 5 bases and J by 3 bases, with 10 bases between. Germline V gene data show CDR1 as LNHDA and CDR2 as SQIVND (reference sequence). As DNA, the CDR3 is TGTGCCAGTAGTTCCACGGGGGACACTGAAGCTTTCTTT. It specifies CASSSTGDTEAFF. The whole variable domain, remainder taken from reference TRBV19 and TRBJ1-1, is DGGITQSPKYLFRKEGQNVTLSCEQNLNHDAMYWYRQDPGQGLRLIYYSQIVNDFQKGDIAEGYSVSREKKESFPLTVTSAQKNPTAFYLCASSSTGDTEAFFGQGTRLTVV.

The CDR3 sequence: CASSFVGSPGTEAFF. The DNA for the CDR3 is TGTGCCAGCAGTTTCGTAGGAAGTCCGGGCACTGAAGCTTTCTTT. This chain links TRBV27 with TRBJ1-1; D is undetermined. V shed 3 bases and J shed 4 bases, with 15 bases lying between them. The CDR3 has 15 residues. Germline V gene lookup returns CDR1 MNHEY and CDR2 SMNVEV (reference sequence).

This chain links TRBV9 with TRBJ2-2, with D uncertain. The V gene lost 0 bases and the J gene lost 1 base, with 7 bases spanning the gap. Germline V lookup: CDR1 SGDLS, CDR2 YYNGEE. The CDR3 runs 15 residues. DNA for the CDR3: TGTGCCAGCAGCGTAGGCGGAATGAACACCGGGGAGCTGTTTTTT. Amino acids: CASSVGGMNTGELFF.

The V gene is TRBV7-2, the J gene TRBJ1-2; perhaps TRBD1 as D (6 bases). This CDR3 contains 15 residues. Germline CDR1 reads SGHTA; CDR2 reads FQGNSA. The ends were cut back, 1 base at V and 2 bases at J, with 11 bases in the middle. The CDR3: CASSLGGGANYGYTF. The CDR3 DNA follows: TGTGCCAGCAGCTTAGGGGGGGGCGCCAACTATGGCTACACCTTC.

The chain employs TRBV5-1 and TRBJ2-5; 9 positions match TRBD2. The trim removed 0 bases at V and 7 bases at J, leaving 4 bases unmatched. Germline loops: CDR1 SGHRS, CDR2 YFSETQ. The CDR3 totals 14 residues. In nucleotides, the CDR3 is TGCGCCAGCAGCTTGGGCGAAGCGGGAGGGACCCAGTACTTC. Amino acid sequence: CASSLGEAGGTQYF.

In its sample, this clone was seen a few times. The chain recombines TRBV6-5 with TRBJ2-5; 7 bases are a match to TRBD1. The CDR3 contains 15 residues. The V gene's germline CDR1 is MNHEY and CDR2 SVGAGI. Trimming cost V 2 bases and J 5 bases; bases outside gene matches: 8. CDR3: CASSYHSRGLETQYF. In nucleotides, the CDR3 is TGTGCCAGCAGTTACCACTCGAGGGGGCTGGAGACCCAGTACTTC.

The genes are TRBV18 and TRBJ2-4; 7 positions agree with TRBD2. Germline V CDR1 and CDR2: KGHSH, LQKENI. The CDR3 runs 16 residues. The ends lost 1 base at V and 3 bases at J; junction bases unmatched: 6. The CDR3 nucleotides read TGTGCCAGCTCACCACTCGCGGGAGTTGTCAAAAACATTCAGTACTTC. Translation gives CASSPLAGVVKNIQYF.

The V and J genes are TRBV30 and TRBJ1-4, with a possible D match to TRBD1 (5 bases). With 5 bases removed from V and 0 bases from J, the gap between germline ends came to 13 bases. The CDR3 has 15 residues. Germline CDR1 is GTSNPN and CDR2 is SVGIG (reference sequence). The CDR3 reads CAWSVGGATNEKLFF. CDR3 sequence (DNA): TGTGCCTGGTCCGTCGGGGGGGCAACTAATGAAAAACTGTTTTTT.

The rearrangement links TRBV7-2 to TRBJ2-4; TRBD2 is a possible D gene (5 bases). Trimming removed 5 bases from V and 0 bases from J, with 11 bases in between. The CDR3 runs 15 residues. The germline V gene encodes CDR1 SGHTA and CDR2 FQGNSA. Here the CDR3 DNA reads TGTGCCAGCAGCGGCGGAGGACTAGCCAAAAACATTCAGTACTTC. It encodes CASSGGGLAKNIQYF.

The rearrangement links TRBV18 to TRBJ2-1; weak D call: TRBD1 (6 bases). CDR3 length: 15 amino acids. CDR1 KGHSH and CDR2 LQKENI come from the germline V gene. Trimming pared 2 bases from V and 1 base from J, leaving 9 bases between. CDR3 sequence (DNA): TGTGCCAGCTCACCAGTTGGACAGTCCTACAATGAGCAGTTCTTC. Protein sequence: CASSPVGQSYNEQFF.

The table lists this clone with a few counts. The chain has TRBV9 and TRBJ1-3, with D maybe TRBD1 (5 bases). CDR1 and CDR2 from the germline V gene are SGDLS and YYNGEE. The CDR3 has 16 amino acids. V lost 3 bases and J 0 bases, leaving 13 bases between the germline ends. The CDR3 nucleotides read TGTGCCAGCAGCGCCGTACAGGATTCCTCTGGAAACACCATATATTTT. This codes for CASSAVQDSSGNTIYF. The full variable domain, with the rest looked up from reference TRBV9 and TRBJ1-3, is DSGVTQTPKHLITATGQRVTLRCSPRSGDLSVYWYQQSLDQGLQFLIQYYNGEERAKGNILERFSAQQFPDLHSELNLSSLELGDSALYFCASSAVQDSSGNTIYFGEGSWLTVV.

The chain employs TRBV15 and TRBJ1-4; possible D gene TRBD1, 6 bases. The V and J ends lost 3 bases and 4 bases respectively, with 18 bases between them. Germline values: CDR1 LNHNV, CDR2 YYDKDF (reference sequence). The CDR3 consists of 17 residues. The CDR3 nucleotides read TGTGCCACCAGCAGCGACGGGGGGGCTGTTCGTAATGAAAAACTGTTTTTT. Translated: CATSSDGGAVRNEKLFF.

V gene TRBV2 combines with J gene TRBJ1-4; 7 bases match TRBD1. CDR1 SNHLY and CDR2 FYNNEI come from the germline V gene. V lost 4 bases and J lost 7; bases outside the gene matches: 6. The CDR3 sequence is 14 residues long. The CDR3 nucleotides read TGTGCCAGCAGTGTGGAAGGGGGCAGTGAAAAACTGTTTTTT. Protein: CASSVEGGSEKLFF.

This sequence joins TRBV10-3 and TRBJ1-1; D remains ambiguous. Per the germline V gene, CDR1 is ENHRY and CDR2 is SYGVKD. V was shortened by 0 bases and J by 1 base, with 12 bases between the two germline ends. The CDR3 covers 16 residues. CDR3 region: CAISESSGGGNTEAFF. DNA of the CDR3: TGTGCCATCAGTGAGTCGAGTGGAGGAGGGAACACTGAAGCTTTCTTT.

This clone has just a few counts. The V and J genes are TRBV3-1 (or the pseudogene TRBV3-2) and TRBJ2-7; TRBD2 matches at 8 bases. Looked up from germline, CDR1 is LGHDT and CDR2 is YNNKEL (reference sequence). The CDR3 extends over 16 amino acids. Trimming removed 0 bases from V and 4 bases from J; junction bases left unmatched: 8. CDR3 residues: CASSQDRLAGLYEQYF. CDR3 sequence (DNA): TGTGCCAGCAGCCAAGATCGGTTAGCGGGACTGTACGAGCAGTACTTC.

The chain is built from TRBV10-1 and TRBJ2-4; TRBD2 matches 7 bases. CDR3 length equals 17 residues. Germline V gives CDR1 WNHNN, CDR2 SYGVQD (reference sequence). J lost 3 bases, V lost 2 bases, and 10 bases had no gene match. CDR3 DNA: TGCGCCAGCAGTGAGATAGCGGGCCCGGGGGGCAAAAACATTCAGTACTTC. Translation gives CASSEIAGPGGKNIQYF.